This T cell receptor (beta chain) was identified during a study of shared clonotypes between healthy human individuals. Regarding the study as a whole: A few donors showed sharing of approximately 4.7% of naive CD4 clonotypes. Among the subsets, naive ones generally showed larger estimated richness than memory ones. Non-shared clonotypes had lower generation probabilities than those shared by all four donors.

Note on this clone: The target antigen is unknown.

It was 200 to 250 ng DNA, 25,000 to 35,000 T cell genomes, that sorted-subset replicate PCRs used. Some clones are missing from TCRdb's copy, which holds only in-frame ones; the method was immunoSEQ multiplex PCR. This sample has more than 900,000 clones, with more than 75% found just once. The CDR3 consists of 13 residues. Germline V gene sequence: CDR1 SGHTA, CDR2 FQGTGA. V was pared by 5 bases and J by 9 bases, with 14 bases between. This receptor was identified in a man between 18 and 29 years old in good health. Some clones in this sample may be carry-over from other donors' samples. The V call is TRBV7-3, the J call TRBJ2-1; TRBD2 is a possible D gene (5 bases). The source material was memory CD4+ T cells from PBMCs. Noted subset: CD45RA-negative fraction. The CDR3 region is CASSPHEGLEQFF. For the CDR3, the DNA is TGTGCCAGCAGCCCCCACGAAGGACTTGAGCAGTTCTTC.